The sequence of this TCR beta chain was determined in a study of blood T cell repertoires in COVID-19 (TCRdb year 2020). At the level of the whole study: Collaborator samples came from the United States, Italy and Spain and covered acute and convalescent phases of COVID-19. The prospective study material was composed of cDNA or gDNA derived from T cells, B-cell-depleted T cells, or PBMCs. Deeply sampled blood TCRbeta repertoires from subjects exposed to, actively infected with, or recovered from COVID-19 were included in the dataset. The repertoires were released in a freely available public database intended as a resource for research on the immune response to SARS-CoV-2. Samples were obtained from the ongoing ImmuneRACE study (first 160 participants) and from about 1,300 subjects provided by 6 global collaborators. The sample metadata nearly always contained a de-identified subject ID, COVID-19 status, age in years and sex. Where HLA class I and class II types were available, the types were taken from metadata supplied by the sample provider, not from assay-based typing.

Whole blood was collected in K2EDTA tubes by collaborating institutions according to the institutions' own protocols. For TCRbeta analysis, collaborator samples were shipped as frozen whole blood, as isolated PBMCs, or as DNA extracted from either sample type. Including the terminal cysteine and phenylalanine, the CDR3 comprises 14 residues. The kept DNA is CDR3 alone, 42 bases in frame from the first base. Germline trimming amounts to 1 base on V and 13 bases on J, with 6 as the count of junction bases outside the gene matches. Per the germline V gene, SGHDN is the CDR1 and FVKESK is the CDR2. Concerning this clone: Its target antigen remains unknown. The record has no base qualities; no much larger clone is one base away.

TCRbeta CDR3 regions were amplified from genomic DNA by means of the immunoSEQ Assay, a bias-controlled multiplex PCR. Processing in the source paper ran as follows. The number of nucleated cells in each sample was estimated from the amplification of reference gene primers within the assay. Sequence reads were collapsed and filtered to measure the absolute abundance of every unique TCRbeta CDR3 rearrangement. Productive Simpson clonality was computed per sample as the square root of Simpson's diversity index over productive rearrangements. Imported from immuneACCESS, the table was reduced by TCRdb to in-frame sequences with V and J called. These copies leave out some clones; in studies compared against another copy, an unresolved V gene accounts for under half, and the cause of the remainder is not known. Clonal size and the V and J genes are those of that table, whereas D and trimming came from the DNA. In this sample the table shows around 140,000 clones, about 90% of which occur a single time. The ten top clones hold roughly 1.5% of the sample.

Here is what the overall study found, with its caveats: The quantity of clinical and demographic metadata differed by source and by participant and was supplied without curation.

Here the chain combines TRBV14 and TRBJ2-1; 11 middle bases align to TRBD2. Sequenced material: peripheral blood. The clonotype originates from a woman between 50 and 59 years old with acute or convalescent COVID-19. The CDR3 reads CASSQVGSGGAQFF. The DNA reads TGTGCCAGCAGCCAAGTGGGTAGCGGGGGGGCACAGTTCTTC.